The 28 T cell receptor beta chains in this list originate from one sample, sequenced in a study of cytomegalovirus exposure and HLA in healthy donors. Primers: 60 Vbeta forward and 13 Jbeta reverse. Clones were read by immunoSEQ multiplex PCR, and TCRdb kept only the in-frame ones, dropping some. This sample's table reports about 190,000 clones. Sequenced material: PBMCs. All receptors derive from a man aged 30-40 years in good health and CMV-seronegative.

The genes are TRBV18 and TRBJ2-7; 7 bases match TRBD1. V shed 3 bases and J 3 bases; nucleotides not matched to a gene: 5. CDR1 is KGHSH and CDR2 is LQKENI in the germline V gene. The CDR3 runs to 14 residues. The CDR3 sequence: CASSPGTAGYEQYF. The DNA for the CDR3 is TGTGCCAGCTCACCCGGGACAGCCGGCTACGAGCAGTACTTC.

V and J are TRBV19 and TRBJ2-3; 7 nucleotides line up with TRBD2. This CDR3 comprises 16 residues. The germline CDR1 and CDR2 sequences are LNHDA and SQIVND (reference sequence). V was pared by 3 bases and J by 6 bases, with 12 bases of the junction left unmatched. CDR3 sequence (DNA): TGTGCCAGTAGTATCCGCCTGGCGGGGGTAGGGGATACGCAGTATTTT. Translating gives CASSIRLAGVGDTQYF.

The J gene is TRBJ2-7, the V gene TRBV6-6; 9 nucleotides align to TRBD2. Germline V gives CDR1 MNHNY, CDR2 SVGAGI (reference sequence). V shed 0 bases, J shed 2 bases, and the junction held 5 bases outside the gene matches. CDR3 length: 16 residues. In DNA, the CDR3 is TGTGCCAGCAGTTACTCGTCAGCTAGCGGGACCTACGAGCAGTACTTC. Its protein is CASSYSSASGTYEQYF.

V is TRBV7-8 and J is TRBJ2-7; the D gene is possibly TRBD2 (6 bases). There are 15 residues in the CDR3. V lost 4 bases to trimming and J lost 5 bases, with 18 bases between them. Germline CDR1 is SGHVS and CDR2 is FQNEAQ. The CDR3 nucleotides read TGTGCCAGCAGCTCTCAGGGACTCGAAGTCCACGAGCAGTACTTC. Protein: CASSSQGLEVHEQYF. The full variable domain, completed using reference TRBV7-8 and TRBJ2-7, is GAGVSQSPRYKVAKRGQDVALRCDPISGHVSLFWYQQALGQGPEFLTYFQNEAQLDKSGLPSDRFFAERPEGSVSTLKIQRTQQEDSAVYLCASSSQGLEVHEQYFGPGTRLTVT.

The chain uses TRBV19 and TRBJ2-1, with 7 bases matching TRBD1. V lost 3 bases and J lost 2; bases outside the gene matches: 1. The CDR3 runs to 14 residues. Germline-derived CDR1 and CDR2 are LNHDA and SQIVND (reference sequence). CDR3 region: CASSIGTAYNEQFF. CDR3 nucleotide sequence: TGTGCCAGTAGTATTGGGACAGCCTACAATGAGCAGTTCTTC.

The rearrangement uses TRBV5-1 and TRBJ1-2; unclear D gene. Trimming removed 0 bases from V and 1 base from J, with 10 bases in between. From germline, CDR1 is SGHRS and CDR2 YFSETQ. The CDR3 has 15 residues. CDR3 amino acids: CASSLGGMGNYGYTF. CDR3 sequence (DNA): TGCGCCAGCAGCTTGGGAGGTATGGGTAACTATGGCTACACCTTC. Full variable domain (outside the CDR3, taken from reference TRBV5-1 and TRBJ1-2): KAGVTQTPRYLIKTRGQQVTLSCSPISGHRSVSWYQQTPGQGLQFLFEYFSETQRNKGNFPGRFSGRQFSNSRSEMNVSTLELGDSALYLCASSLGGMGNYGYTFGSGTRLTVV.

V is TRBV19 and J is TRBJ2-3, with a weak D call TRBD1 (6 bases). CDR1 is LNHDA and CDR2 is SQIVND in the germline V gene (reference sequence). The V and J ends lost 9 bases and 3 bases respectively, with 16 bases between them. This CDR3 region has 14 residues. The CDR3 nucleotides read TGTGCCAGCAACAACAGGGCCATGACAGATACGCAGTATTTT. It codes for CASNNRAMTDTQYF.

The chain is built from TRBV27 and TRBJ1-1; perhaps TRBD1 as D (6 bases). Trimming stripped 3 bases from V and 4 bases from J, with 24 bases between. Germline values: CDR1 MNHEY, CDR2 SMNVEV (reference sequence). This CDR3 is built from 18 residues. The CDR3 coding sequence is TGTGCCAGCAGTTTCGGTCCGGGACAAACCCAGGAAAGCACTGAAGCTTTCTTT. Translation gives CASSFGPGQTQESTEAFF.

The rearrangement uses TRBV27 and TRBJ2-3, with D tentatively TRBD1 (6 bases). Trimming removed 3 bases at V and 5 bases at J, with 27 bases between. This CDR3 comprises 19 residues. Germline V gives CDR1 MNHEY, CDR2 SMNVEV (reference sequence). This chain's CDR3 is CASSFQNARVDRRRDTQYF. As DNA, the CDR3 is TGTGCCAGCAGTTTCCAAAATGCCCGGGTGGACAGAAGGAGAGATACGCAGTATTTT.

The CDR3: CASSAYSSGRAYAGELFF. CDR3 bases: TGTGCCAGCAGTGCGTACTCTAGCGGGAGGGCCTACGCCGGGGAGCTGTTTTTT. The rearrangement joins TRBV6-4 to TRBJ2-2, with TRBD2 matching over 12 bases. Germline trimming cut 4 bases from V and 6 bases from J; bases unmatched to any gene: 12. CDR3 length: 18 residues. Germline assignment: CDR1 MRHNA and CDR2 SNTAGT.

The chain links TRBV5-1 to TRBJ2-4; D is ambiguous. The V end was cut by 0 bases, the J end by 0 bases, with 7 bases between. This CDR3 contains 15 residues. Germline CDR1 SGHRS, CDR2 YFSETQ. CDR3 DNA sequence: TGCGCCAGCAGCTTGGCGGGTCCAGCCAAAAACATTCAGTACTTC. Its translation: CASSLAGPAKNIQYF.

For this clone: An end of the junction does not agree with germline; a read error may underlie this. The chain employs TRBV5-1 and TRBJ2-2; 7 positions agree with TRBD1. The germline V gene encodes CDR1 SGHRS and CDR2 YFSETQ. The CDR3 covers 15 residues. The CDR3 loop reads CASSLGDRRTGELFF. The CDR3, as DNA: TGCGCCAGCAGTTTGGGGGACAGACGTACCGGGGAGCTGTTTTTT.

The rearrangement uses TRBV10-1 and TRBJ2-5, with 10 nucleotides matching TRBD1. Gene TRBJ2-7 matches the end of the DNA better, so the J call may be wrong. CDR1 and CDR2 (germline): WNHNN, SYGVQD (reference sequence). The CDR3 runs 15 residues. The CDR3 nucleotides are TGCGCCAGCAGTGGGGGGACAGGGGACGGCTACGAGCAGTACTTC. Translated: CASSGGTGDGYEQYF.

The V gene is TRBV10-2, the J gene TRBJ1-2, with TRBD1 as a possible D gene (6 bases). The germline V gene encodes CDR1 WSHSY and CDR2 SAAADI. This CDR3 is built from 12 residues. V shed 4 bases and J shed 5 bases, with 8 bases lying between them. For the CDR3, the DNA is TGCGCCAGCAGTGGACAGGCGTATGGCTACACCTTC. This encodes CASSGQAYGYTF.

This sequence joins TRBV7-9 and TRBJ2-5, with 13 nucleotides matching TRBD2. CDR1 is SEHNR and CDR2 is FQNEAQ in the germline V gene (reference sequence). CDR3 length: 18 residues. Germline trimming cut 4 bases from V and 4 bases from J; bases unmatched to any gene: 12. The CDR3, as DNA: TGTGCCAGCAGCTCAGGACTAGCGGGAGTTTTGGTGGTAGAGACCCAGTACTTC. Encoded protein: CASSSGLAGVLVVETQYF.

The chain uses TRBV30 and TRBJ1-6; 8 bases align to TRBD1. V was pared by 1 base and J by 7 bases, with 6 bases of the junction left unmatched. CDR1 and CDR2 from the germline V gene are GTSNPN and SVGIG (reference sequence). The CDR3 sequence is 15 residues long. DNA for the CDR3: TGTGCCTGGAGTGGGGGAGGACAGGGAAATTCACCCCTCCACTTT. Residues: CAWSGGGQGNSPLHF. Full variable domain (missing parts from reference TRBV30 and TRBJ1-6): SQTIHQWPATLVQPVGSPLSLECTVEGTSNPNLYWYRQAAGRGLQLLFYSVGIGQISSEVPQNLSASRPQDRQFILSSKKLLLSDSGFYLCAWSGGGQGNSPLHFGNGTRLTVT.

The chain recombines TRBV19 with TRBJ2-3, with 11 positions matching TRBD2. The junction had 5 bases not matched to a gene; V was cut back by 10 bases and J by 5 bases. This CDR3 is 13 amino acids long. Per germline, CDR1 LNHDA and CDR2 SQIVND (reference sequence). Here the CDR3 reads CATAGLAGDTQYF. The CDR3 nucleotides read TGTGCCACTGCAGGACTAGCGGGAGATACGCAGTATTTT. Using reference TRBV19 and TRBJ2-3 for the parts outside the CDR3, the full variable domain is DGGITQSPKYLFRKEGQNVTLSCEQNLNHDAMYWYRQDPGQGLRLIYYSQIVNDFQKGDIAEGYSVSREKKESFPLTVTSAQKNPTAFYLCATAGLAGDTQYFGPGTRLTVL.

The rearrangement uses TRBV19 and TRBJ2-7, with D possibly matching TRBD1 (6 bases). The V end lost 7 bases, the J end lost 3 bases, and 10 bases lay between the germline ends. The V gene's germline CDR1 is LNHDA and CDR2 SQIVND (reference sequence). The CDR3 is made up of 12 amino acids. In nucleotides, the CDR3 is TGTGCCAGTAAATACAGGGACTACGAGCAGTACTTC. Its translation is CASKYRDYEQYF.

This rearrangement joins TRBV5-4 to TRBJ2-5; 9 bases fit TRBD2. The V gene's germline CDR1 is SGHNT and CDR2 YYREEE (reference sequence). J lost 1 base, V lost 2 bases, and 3 bases had no gene match. The CDR3 sequence is 15 residues long. The CDR3 region has the DNA TGTGCCAGCAGCTTTAGCGGGAGCCCCCAAGAGACCCAGTACTTC. Protein: CASSFSGSPQETQYF.

This rearrangement joins TRBV30 to TRBJ2-3; 15 bases are a match to TRBD2. The J segment lost 5 bases and the V segment lost 1 base, leaving 7 bases of the junction unmatched. Germline CDR1 is GTSNPN and CDR2 is SVGIG (reference sequence). CDR3 length equals 17 residues. CDR3 region: CAWSGWTSGRAGDTQYF. DNA for the CDR3: TGTGCCTGGAGTGGGTGGACTAGCGGGAGGGCCGGAGATACGCAGTATTTT.

This chain links TRBV2 with TRBJ1-5; a weak D match, TRBD1 (5 bases). Germline loops: CDR1 SNHLY, CDR2 FYNNEI. The length of the CDR3 is 16 residues. V was clipped by 4 bases and J by 3 bases, with 16 bases between them. The DNA of the CDR3 is TGTGCCAGCAGTGGAGATGCAGGGAACTACAATCAGCCCCAGCATTTT. Residues: CASSGDAGNYNQPQHF.

For this clone: The same CDR3 can be traced to other DNA sequences in this sample. J is TRBJ2-2 and V is TRBV6-5, with 7 nucleotides matching TRBD2. Germline V gene sequence: CDR1 MNHEY, CDR2 SVGAGI. CDR3 size: 14 residues. Germline trimming cut 2 bases from V and 5 bases from J; bases unmatched to any gene: 2. CDR3 nucleotides: TGTGCCAGCAGTTACGGGGGGGATACCGGGGAGCTGTTTTTT. Its protein is CASSYGGDTGELFF.

This chain joins TRBV25-1 and TRBJ2-2, with 10 bases identical to TRBD2. Germline lookup yields CDR1 MGHDK and CDR2 SYGVNS. The V gene end was trimmed by 2 bases and the J gene end by 6 bases; junction bases not matched to a gene: 0. The CDR3 is made up of 14 amino acids. CDR3: CASSELAGAGELFF. As DNA, the CDR3 is TGTGCCAGCAGTGAACTAGCGGGAGCCGGGGAGCTGTTTTTT.

V and J are TRBV5-1 and TRBJ1-3; 9 bases map to TRBD1. V lost 2 bases, J lost 1 base, and 4 bases stayed unmatched. Germline V gives CDR1 SGHRS, CDR2 YFSETQ. CDR3 length: 16 amino acids. CDR3 in amino acids: CASSLYGTGSGNTIYF. The CDR3 DNA sequence: TGCGCCAGCAGCTTATACGGGACAGGGTCTGGAAACACCATATATTTT.

This chain links TRBV6-5 with TRBJ1-2, with 7 bases lining up with TRBD1. The V gene end was trimmed by 6 bases and the J gene end by 5 bases; junction bases not matched to a gene: 9. Germline loops: CDR1 MNHEY, CDR2 SVGAGI. The CDR3 contains 14 residues. The CDR3 bases are TGTGCCAGCAGAGGGGACAGCCTAGGTTATGGCTACACCTTC. Translating it yields CASRGDSLGYGYTF.

V gene TRBV13 combines with J gene TRBJ1-1, with D tentatively TRBD1 (5 bases). The CDR3 length is 14 residues. CDR1 PRHDT and CDR2 FYEKMQ come from the germline V gene (reference sequence). The V gene lost 5 bases and the J gene lost 2 bases, with 12 bases spanning the gap. DNA of the CDR3: TGTGCCAGCAGCCCCCGGGGGGTAAACACTGAAGCTTTCTTT. It specifies CASSPRGVNTEAFF.

This chain uses TRBV28 with TRBJ1-4; D call uncertain. CDR1 is MDHEN, CDR2 SYDVKM, per germline. The V end lost 3 bases, the J end lost 4 bases, and 9 bases lay between the germline ends. The CDR3 runs 14 residues. CDR3 DNA: TGTGCCAGCAGTTTGGCAGGAAGTAATGAAAAACTGTTTTTT. Protein: CASSLAGSNEKLFF.

V usage is TRBV28 and J usage is TRBJ2-1; the D is unclear. The V end lost 3 bases, the J end lost 4 bases, and 16 bases lay between the germline ends. CDR3 size: 16 residues. Germline CDR1 and CDR2: MDHEN and SYDVKM. The CDR3 is CASSFPHESRYNEQFF. The CDR3 DNA follows: TGTGCCAGCAGTTTTCCCCACGAATCCCGGTACAATGAGCAGTTCTTC.